The 22 T cell receptor beta chains below come from one sample, sequenced in a study of blood T cells in healthy people across ages. For the second PCR, which ran for about 6 to 11 cycles, a sample-barcoded 5' primer and a J-beta primer mix were used. TCRdb reprocessed the 5' RACE reads with MiXCR, giving one entry per CDR3 protein. Of fewer than 1.5 million distinct CDR3 sequences in the sample, 40% to 50% were seen once. Sequenced: blood. The receptor source for this set is a young woman in good health.

The chain uses TRBV10-3 and TRBJ1-4, with TRBD1 matching 7 bases. Germline V gives CDR1 ENHRY, CDR2 SYGVKD. After removal of 4 bases from V and 4 bases from J, the junction contained 6 bases not matched to a gene. The CDR3 length is 15 residues. The CDR3 reads CAISARTGGNEKLFF. As DNA, the CDR3 is TGTGCCATCAGTGCGAGGACAGGCGGTAATGAAAAACTGTTTTTT.

In this sample, this clonotype turned up many times. The V and J genes are TRBV7-2 and TRBJ2-5; 10 bases line up with TRBD1. The CDR3 has 14 residues. V lost 4 bases, J lost 5 bases, and 4 bases stayed unmatched. CDR1 and CDR2 from the germline V gene are SGHTA and FQGNSA. CDR3 amino acids: CASSWTGGSETQYF. The CDR3 nucleotides read TGTGCCAGCAGCTGGACAGGGGGTTCGGAGACCCAGTACTTC.

This clonotype was counted only a few times. CDR3 in DNA: TGTGCCAGCAGTCAATGGGGGGGGATTAGGAATGAGCAGTTCTTC. It yields the protein CASSQWGGIRNEQFF. The genes are TRBV12-3 or TRBV12-4 and TRBJ2-1; 7 positions agree with TRBD2. CDR3 size: 15 residues. V was pared by 5 bases and J by 7 bases, with 11 bases of the junction left unmatched.

Only a few counts were recorded for this clonotype. J is TRBJ1-2 and V is TRBV30; no clear D gene. This CDR3 region has 13 residues. From germline, CDR1 is GTSNPN and CDR2 SVGIG (reference sequence). V was cut by 0 bases and J by 8 bases, with 13 bases left in between. DNA of the CDR3: TGTGCCTGGAGTGTCCGGGAATCGAGCGGCTACACCTTC. Translation: CAWSVRESSGYTF.

Notes on this clonotype: The junction departs from germline at one end; a sequencing error may be responsible. The chain has TRBV11-2 and TRBJ2-7, with TRBD2 matching 7 bases. Germline V gene data show CDR1 as SGHAT and CDR2 as FQNNGV. The CDR3 consists of 16 residues. CDR3 sequence (DNA): TGTGCCAGCGGCTTAATGGGTGGGGGGGGGTCCTACGAGCAGTACTTC. Its translation: CASGLMGGGGSYEQYF.

There are many counts of this clonotype. The chain employs TRBV3-1 and TRBJ2-1; 9 bases are a match to TRBD2. V lost 4 bases and J lost 2; bases outside the gene matches: 3. Germline V gives CDR1 LGHDT, CDR2 YNNKEL (reference sequence). This CDR3 is built from 15 residues. The DNA of the CDR3 is TGTGCCAGCAGCCCCCTAGCGGGGACCTACAATGAGCAGTTCTTC. It is translated as CASSPLAGTYNEQFF.

This clonotype turned up a few times. The CDR3 sequence: CASLGAGELFF. As DNA, the CDR3 is TGTGCCAGCCTTGGCGCCGGGGAGCTGTTTTTT. The rearrangement uses TRBV2 and TRBJ2-2; unclear D gene. The CDR3 is 11 residues long. Trimming stripped 8 bases from V and 6 bases from J, with 7 bases between. Germline V gene data show CDR1 as SNHLY and CDR2 as FYNNEI.

A word on this clonotype: The germline gene is not matched at one end of the junction; a read error may be the cause. The chain uses TRBV11-2 and TRBJ2-1; perhaps TRBD2 as D (7 bases). CDR1 and CDR2 from the germline V gene are SGHAT and FQNNGV. The CDR3 is made up of 17 amino acids. The CDR3 here is CASSLEVGGHYYNERFF. CDR3 bases: TGTGCCAGCAGCTTAGAAGTGGGGGGGCATTACTACAATGAGCGGTTCTTC.

A remark on this clonotype: One junction end does not reproduce the germline sequence, and a read error may be involved. The chain employs TRBV5-1 and TRBJ2-1; TRBD1 might be the D (8 bases). CDR3 length equals 14 residues. Germline V gene sequence: CDR1 SGHRS, CDR2 YFSETQ. The CDR3 DNA is TGCGCCAGCACCACGACAGGGGACTACAATAAGCAGTTCTTC. Its protein product is CASTTTGDYNKQFF.

CDR3 nucleotide sequence: TGTGCTAGTGGTTTGGTAGAAAAGACAGAAGTTTCCTACAATGAGCAGTTCTTC. As protein: CASGLVEKTEVSYNEQFF. V is TRBV12-5 and J is TRBJ2-1; TRBD1 is a possible D gene (5 bases). The ends were cut back, 0 bases at V and 1 base at J, with 16 bases in the middle. The CDR3 contains 18 residues. Per the germline V gene, CDR1 is LGHNT and CDR2 is FRNRAP.

V and J are TRBV6-1 and TRBJ1-1; D unclear. With 2 bases removed from V and 7 bases from J, the gap between germline ends came to 17 bases. Looked up from germline, CDR1 is MNHNS and CDR2 is SASEGT. This CDR3 is 15 amino acids long. The CDR3 DNA sequence: TGTGCCAGCAGTGAACTAGAAACGGCCTGGAGTGAAGCTTTCTTT. As protein: CASSELETAWSEAFF.

The V gene is TRBV20-1, the J gene TRBJ2-4; a possible D gene is TRBD2 (5 bases). This CDR3 has 11 residues. The V gene's germline CDR1 is DFQATT and CDR2 SNEGSKA (reference sequence). The germline V and J ends were trimmed by 5 bases and 9 bases, with 11 bases remaining between them. The CDR3 loop is CSALDSIIQYF. CDR3 sequence (DNA): TGCAGTGCTTTGGACTCAATCATTCAGTACTTC.

This clonotype was counted a few times. The rearrangement uses TRBV2 and TRBJ2-7; D is ambiguous. Trimming took 1 base from V and 3 from J, leaving 7 bases between them. Germline values: CDR1 SNHLY, CDR2 FYNNEI. The length of the CDR3 is 13 residues. CDR3 amino acids: CASSEGVYYEQYF. The DNA for the CDR3 is TGTGCCAGCAGTGAAGGGGTGTACTACGAGCAGTACTTC.

This clonotype was seen only a few times. The chain couples TRBV6-5 to TRBJ2-1; 7 bases are shared with TRBD1. CDR3 length equals 14 residues. CDR1 MNHEY and CDR2 SVGAGI come from the germline V gene. V lost 2 bases, J lost 10 bases, and 8 bases stayed unmatched. CDR3 sequence reads: CASSYTDRVSEQFF. The DNA for the CDR3 is TGTGCCAGCAGTTACACTGACAGGGTCTCGGAGCAGTTCTTC.

The rearrangement joins TRBV4-1 to TRBJ1-5; D ambiguous. V dropped 3 bases and J dropped 5 bases, with 14 bases sitting between them. This CDR3 region has 15 residues. Germline values: CDR1 MGHRA, CDR2 YSYEKL. The CDR3 region is CASSQESGDDQPQHF. CDR3 in DNA: TGCGCCAGCAGCCAGGAAAGCGGTGATGATCAGCCCCAGCATTTT.

In this sample, this clonotype turned up a few times. V gene TRBV7-9 combines with J gene TRBJ2-5, with 9 nucleotides matching TRBD1. The V gene end was trimmed by 10 bases and the J gene end by 11 bases; junction bases not matched to a gene: 23. The CDR3 extends over 16 amino acids. The germline CDR1 and CDR2 sequences are SEHNR and FQNEAQ (reference sequence). The CDR3 DNA reads TGTGCCACCCTAAAAAGTCCGGGACAGGGTCACAATGAGCAGTACTTC. This codes for CATLKSPGQGHNEQYF.

The chain combines TRBV10-2 with TRBJ2-7; 7 bases map to TRBD2. CDR1 and CDR2 (germline): WSHSY, SAAADI. V gave up 0 bases and J gave up 2 bases; unmatched junction bases: 7. The CDR3 has 16 residues. CDR3 sequence: CASSESGGSQPYEQYF. The CDR3, as DNA: TGCGCCAGCAGTGAGTCGGGGGGGTCCCAACCCTACGAGCAGTACTTC.

This clonotype occurred a few times. The V call is TRBV2, the J call TRBJ1-2, with a possible D match to TRBD1 (5 bases). The CDR3 consists of 12 residues. Germline CDR1 and CDR2: SNHLY and FYNNEI. V lost 4 bases and J 5 bases, leaving 8 bases between the germline ends. In nucleotides, the CDR3 is TGTGCCAGCAGTGTTCAGGGTTATGGCTACACCTTC. Encoded protein: CASSVQGYGYTF.

This sequence joins TRBV6-2 or TRBV6-3 and TRBJ2-5; 10 positions match TRBD2. Per the germline V gene, CDR1 is MNHEY and CDR2 is SVGEGT. The CDR3 contains 14 residues. V gave up 8 bases and J gave up 5 bases; unmatched junction bases: 8. In DNA form, the CDR3 reads TGTGCCAGCCTAAGCGGGGGGGCCGATGAGACCCAGTACTTC. Translation gives CASLSGGADETQYF.

The V gene is TRBV9, the J gene TRBJ2-1, with 10 bases fitting TRBD2. Trimming took 4 bases from V and 8 from J; bases not matched to a gene: 9. The length of the CDR3 is 15 residues. Germline V gene lookup returns CDR1 SGDLS and CDR2 YYNGEE. The CDR3 region is CASSPLASGSYEQFF. DNA of the CDR3: TGTGCCAGCAGCCCACTGGCTAGCGGGAGCTATGAGCAGTTCTTC. Full variable domain (remainder filled in from reference TRBV9 and TRBJ2-1): DSGVTQTPKHLITATGQRVTLRCSPRSGDLSVYWYQQSLDQGLQFLIQYYNGEERAKGNILERFSAQQFPDLHSELNLSSLELGDSALYFCASSPLASGSYEQFFGPGTRLTVL.

This clonotype was detected once. The chain has TRBV12-3 or TRBV12-4 and TRBJ2-1; the match to TRBD2 covers 14 bases. The V and J ends lost 7 bases and 9 bases, in that order; junction bases with no gene match: 11. The CDR3 contains 16 residues. For the CDR3, the DNA is TGTGCCAGCACCCGGACCGGGACTAGCGGGAGTAGTGAGCAGTTCTTC. Residues: CASTRTGTSGSSEQFF.

The chain employs TRBV6-5 and TRBJ2-1; D is possibly TRBD2 (5 bases). The CDR3 extends over 13 amino acids. V lost 8 bases and J 4 bases, leaving 12 bases between the germline ends. The germline CDR1 and CDR2 sequences are MNHEY and SVGAGI. The DNA of the CDR3 is TGTGCCAGCCTAATGGAGGCATACAATGAGCAGTTCTTC. It yields the protein CASLMEAYNEQFF.